Below, 2 T cell receptor beta chains from the same sample are listed, as sequenced in a study of cytomegalovirus exposure and HLA in healthy donors. With 60 Vbeta and 13 Jbeta primers, the PCR was carried out. TCRdb keeps only in-frame clones here, not all; method: immunoSEQ multiplex PCR. The data hold some 100,000 clones, with approximately 72% observed a single time. The specimen sequenced was PBMCs. The receptors derive from a woman between 35 and 50 years old in good health and CMV-seronegative.

The CDR3 here is CASSSQGSSYNSPLHF. DNA of the CDR3: TGTGCCAGCAGCTCCCAGGGTAGCTCCTATAATTCACCCCTCCACTTT. The gene calls are TRBV7-8 and TRBJ1-6, with D perhaps matching TRBD1 (5 bases). This CDR3 region has 16 residues. Trimming removed 4 bases at V and 0 bases at J, with 10 bases between. In germline, CDR1 is SGHVS, CDR2 FQNEAQ.

This chain uses TRBV7-9 with TRBJ2-1; 8 bases match TRBD2. This CDR3 is built from 19 residues. Germline V gene data show CDR1 as SEHNR and CDR2 as FQNEAQ (reference sequence). Trimming at V came to 1 base and at J to 0 bases, leaving 11 bases not matched to a gene. In DNA form, the CDR3 reads TGTGCCAGCAGCTTAGAGGAGGCGGGGGGCTGGAGCTCCTACAATGAGCAGTTCTTC. It translates to CASSLEEAGGWSSYNEQFF.